Each of the 22 T cell receptor beta chains below was sequenced from the same sample in a study of T-cell reconstitution after alpha-beta-depleted transplantation in children. Unique molecular identifiers were incorporated into the prepared TCRbeta library. TCRdb analysed the PCR reads with MiXCR anew, one entry per CDR3 protein. This table has around 670,000 distinct CDR3 sequences, around 14% appearing once. The specimen comprised PBMCs, sampled before TCRalphabeta/CD19-depleted stem cell transplant. The origin of the receptors is a girl aged 2-10 years with congenital amegakaryocytic thrombocytopenia, due to receive a stem cell transplant.

This clonotype was counted many times. J is TRBJ2-1 and V is TRBV30; possible D gene TRBD2, 5 bases. Trimming shortened V by 0 bases and J by 4 bases, and 19 bases separated the two germline ends. Germline-derived CDR1 and CDR2 are GTSNPN and SVGIG (reference sequence). The CDR3 loop spans 17 amino acids. The CDR3 region is CAWSVLMRRTGYNEQFF. As DNA, the CDR3 is TGTGCCTGGAGTGTACTTATGCGGAGGACGGGTTACAATGAGCAGTTCTTC.

This clonotype was found many times. The chain uses TRBV7-9 and TRBJ2-1; TRBD2 aligns across 10 bases. The V and J ends lost 0 bases and 2 bases, in that order; junction bases with no gene match: 4. Germline-derived CDR1 and CDR2 are SEHNR and FQNEAQ (reference sequence). This CDR3 has 17 amino acids. Here the CDR3 DNA reads TGTGCCAGCAGCTTAGCCCTGGGACTAGCGCCCTACAATGAGCAGTTCTTC. Translated: CASSLALGLAPYNEQFF.

In this sample, this clonotype turned up a few times. The chain joins TRBV20-1 to TRBJ2-1; 12 bases are shared with TRBD2. The ends lost 5 bases at V and 8 bases at J; junction bases unmatched: 13. This CDR3 is built from 16 residues. In germline, CDR1 is DFQATT, CDR2 SNEGSKA (reference sequence). CDR3 DNA sequence: TGCAGTGCTCCGACTAGCGGGAGCTCATTTAGTGATGAGCAGTTCTTC. Translating gives CSAPTSGSSFSDEQFF.

The chain joins TRBV12-3 or TRBV12-4 to TRBJ2-4; TRBD2 agrees at 11 bases. V shed 6 bases, J shed 1 base, and the junction held 8 bases outside the gene matches. The CDR3 has 17 amino acids. The CDR3 loop reads CASSPGLAGAAKNIQYF. CDR3 nucleotide sequence: TGTGCCAGCAGCCCCGGACTAGCGGGTGCGGCCAAAAACATTCAGTACTTC.

The J gene is TRBJ2-7, the V gene TRBV14, with TRBD1 matching 7 bases. Unmatched junction bases numbered 3, after V lost 2 bases and J lost 5 bases. The CDR3 consists of 13 residues. The germline V gene has CDR1 SGHDN and CDR2 FVKESK. CDR3 bases: TGTGCCAGCAGCCAACTACAGGGGAACGAGCAGTACTTC. Protein: CASSQLQGNEQYF.

This clonotype was observed at least ten times. V usage is TRBV12-3 or TRBV12-4 and J usage is TRBJ2-7, with D maybe TRBD2 (5 bases). The V end lost 4 bases, the J end lost 3 bases, and 7 bases lay between the germline ends. CDR3 length: 12 amino acids. CDR3 residues: CASSYGNYEQYF. CDR3 in DNA: TGTGCCAGCAGTTACGGGAACTACGAGCAGTACTTC.

This clonotype was counted ten times or more. This chain joins TRBV12-3 or TRBV12-4 and TRBJ1-1, with no clear D. The CDR3 is made up of 13 amino acids. V was clipped by 1 base and J by 8 bases, with 11 bases between them. CDR3 region: CASSLEKPGEAFF. CDR3 in DNA: TGTGCCAGCAGTTTAGAGAAGCCGGGGGAAGCTTTCTTT.

This clonotype was observed many times. This chain uses TRBV5-1 with TRBJ2-1, with 12 bases matching TRBD2. Germline CDR1 is SGHRS and CDR2 is YFSETQ. This CDR3 has 15 amino acids. Trimming removed 5 bases from V and 4 bases from J; junction bases left unmatched: 4. In nucleotides, the CDR3 is TGCGCCAGCAGGCATGGACTAGCGGGATACAATGAGCAGTTCTTC. Translated, it gives CASRHGLAGYNEQFF.

The chain joins TRBV28 to TRBJ2-1, with 10 positions matching TRBD1. The V gene's germline CDR1 is MDHEN and CDR2 SYDVKM. This CDR3 has 15 residues. V shed 5 bases and J 5 bases; nucleotides not matched to a gene: 6. This CDR3 is CASSPRTGGHNEQFF. In DNA, the CDR3 is TGTGCCAGCAGTCCCCGGACAGGGGGGCACAATGAGCAGTTCTTC.

CDR3 nucleotide sequence: TGTGCCAGCAGCTTAGCCACTAGTGGCGAGACCCAGTACTTC. Translation: CASSLATSGETQYF. The chain combines TRBV11-2 with TRBJ2-5, with D perhaps TRBD2 (5 bases). Trimming took off 1 base at V and 5 bases at J, with 11 bases between the two ends. This CDR3 has 14 amino acids. Germline V gives CDR1 SGHAT, CDR2 FQNNGV.

The rearrangement links TRBV5-1 to TRBJ2-5, with 7 bases fitting TRBD1. The ends lost 2 bases at V and 0 bases at J; junction bases unmatched: 7. Germline values: CDR1 SGHRS, CDR2 YFSETQ. This CDR3 spans 16 amino acids. CDR3 amino acids: CASSLGPDRDQETQYF. CDR3 nucleotide sequence: TGCGCCAGCAGCTTAGGACCTGACAGGGACCAAGAGACCCAGTACTTC.

This clonotype was recorded at least ten times. The genes are TRBV6-5 and TRBJ2-1; TRBD1 or TRBD2 may be the D gene (5 bases each). With 2 bases removed from V and 4 bases from J, the gap between germline ends came to 6 bases. The CDR3 consists of 13 residues. Germline CDR1 reads MNHEY; CDR2 reads SVGAGI. DNA of the CDR3: TGTGCCAGCAGTTACGGGGGTTACAATGAGCAGTTCTTC. This codes for CASSYGGYNEQFF.

In its sample, this clonotype was seen a few times. This chain's CDR3 is CSARPAGLAGPPFDYEQFF. The CDR3 bases are TGCAGTGCTAGGCCCGCGGGACTAGCGGGACCCCCTTTTGACTATGAGCAGTTCTTC. V gene TRBV20-1 combines with J gene TRBJ2-1; 13 nucleotides line up with TRBD2. Germline trimming cut 3 bases from V and 8 bases from J; bases unmatched to any gene: 19. The CDR3 covers 19 residues. The germline gives CDR1 DFQATT, CDR2 SNEGSKA (reference sequence).

The CDR3 here is CSARGGGYQPQHF. The CDR3 DNA sequence: TGCAGTGCTAGGGGGGGCGGGTATCAGCCCCAGCATTTT. J is TRBJ1-5 and V is TRBV20-1; maybe TRBD1 (6 bases). The CDR3 length is 13 residues. Trimming removed 3 bases from V and 5 bases from J, with 11 bases in between. CDR1 is DFQATT and CDR2 is SNEGSKA in the germline V gene (reference sequence).

There are many counts of this clonotype. This chain joins TRBV5-1 and TRBJ1-4, with 9 bases fitting TRBD1. CDR1 and CDR2 from the germline V gene are SGHRS and YFSETQ. V was pared by 0 bases and J by 7 bases, with 4 bases of the junction left unmatched. The CDR3 spans 15 residues. In DNA, the CDR3 is TGCGCCAGCAGCTTGGAGGGACAGGGTAGTGAAAAACTGTTTTTT. It specifies CASSLEGQGSEKLFF.

This clonotype was seen many times. This chain uses TRBV5-1 with TRBJ2-2, with D unclear. CDR1 and CDR2 from the germline V gene are SGHRS and YFSETQ. The CDR3 totals 12 residues. V was clipped by 1 base and J by 5 bases, with 3 bases between them. The CDR3 DNA is TGCGCCAGCAGCTTGACAACCGGGGAGCTGTTTTTT. Its protein product is CASSLTTGELFF.

As to this clonotype: A much larger clonotype is one base distant, so this may be a read error. This chain's CDR3 is CSAVLGGRSRDTQYF. The CDR3 nucleotides are TGCAGCGCTGTCCTTGGGGGGAGGAGCAGAGATACGCAGTATTTT. This rearrangement joins TRBV20-1 to TRBJ2-3; perhaps TRBD2 as D (6 bases). There are 15 residues in the CDR3. Looked up from germline, CDR1 is DFQATT and CDR2 is SNEGSKA (reference sequence).

This sequence joins TRBV20-1 and TRBJ2-7, with a weak D call TRBD1 (5 bases). Between the trimmed V and J ends, which lost 3 bases and 0 bases, there was a span of 27 bases. The CDR3 runs to 19 residues. Germline V gene lookup returns CDR1 DFQATT and CDR2 SNEGSKA (reference sequence). CDR3 region: CSARETQAISPTGSYEQYF. DNA of the CDR3: TGCAGTGCTAGGGAAACCCAGGCCATTTCTCCCACAGGCTCCTACGAGCAGTACTTC.

There are many counts of this clonotype. This sequence joins TRBV24-1 and TRBJ2-3; 8 positions match TRBD1. The V gene's germline CDR1 is KGHDR and CDR2 SFDVKD. V shed 3 bases, J shed 8 bases, and the junction held 9 bases outside the gene matches. The CDR3 covers 15 residues. DNA for the CDR3: TGTGCCACCAGTGATACCGGACAGGGCCAGGGTACGCAGTATTTT. It yields the protein CATSDTGQGQGTQYF.

This clonotype was counted ten times or more. This chain uses TRBV29-1 with TRBJ2-1; D is unclear. Germline assignment: CDR1 SQVTM and CDR2 ANQGSEA. The V end was cut by 4 bases, the J end by 5 bases, with 6 bases between. The CDR3 covers 11 residues. The CDR3 here is CSVGVNNEQFF. In nucleotides, the CDR3 is TGCAGCGTTGGCGTAAACAATGAGCAGTTCTTC.

This clonotype was seen more than once but under ten times. The gene calls are TRBV5-1 and TRBJ2-5; D gene uncertain. V was clipped by 0 bases and J by 5 bases, with 11 bases between them. In germline, CDR1 is SGHRS, CDR2 YFSETQ. The CDR3 runs to 14 residues. CDR3 nucleotides: TGCGCCAGCAGCTTGGATCAGGTGGGGGAGACCCAGTACTTC. This encodes CASSLDQVGETQYF.

This clonotype was observed many times. The V and J genes are TRBV5-1 and TRBJ2-5; D perhaps matches TRBD2 (6 bases). CDR1 and CDR2 (germline): SGHRS, YFSETQ. This CDR3 has 14 residues. The V and J ends lost 4 bases and 4 bases respectively, with 14 bases between them. The CDR3: CASSPGLYRETQYF. CDR3 nucleotide sequence: TGCGCCAGCAGCCCTGGACTATATCGAGAGACCCAGTACTTC.